This passage covers 22 T cell receptor beta chains from one sample sequenced in a study of Ad26.COV2.S vaccination and SARS-CoV-2 variants. Treatment meaning: 15 to 20 received Ad26.COV2.S at low or high dose, single or two shots; 5 received placebo; per-sample allocation not given. Sampling occurred on day 63 after the first vaccine or placebo injection. TCRdb's table, derived via immunoSEQ multiplex PCR, lists solely in-frame clones and lacks some. The table records about 350,000 clones, roughly 84% of them present only once. Sequenced material: peripheral blood, taken in a trial of Ad26.COV2.S vaccine versus placebo. Source of these receptors: a person between 18 and 59 years old who received the Ad26.COV2.S COVID-19 vaccine or a placebo.

This clone showed up just once. V and J are TRBV5-1 and TRBJ2-7; 14 bases line up with TRBD2. Germline CDR1 SGHRS, CDR2 YFSETQ. V lost 5 bases and J lost 9; bases outside the gene matches: 7. The CDR3 covers 14 residues. Here the CDR3 DNA reads TGCGCCAGCAGGGGGACTAGCGGGAGTAGAGGGCAGTACTTC. Its translation: CASRGTSGSRGQYF. Complete variable domain (other parts from reference TRBV5-1 and TRBJ2-7): KAGVTQTPRYLIKTRGQQVTLSCSPISGHRSVSWYQQTPGQGLQFLFEYFSETQRNKGNFPGRFSGRQFSNSRSEMNVSTLELGDSALYLCASRGTSGSRGQYFGPGTRLTVT.

This chain joins TRBV2 and TRBJ1-2; 9 nucleotides match TRBD1. Germline V CDR1 and CDR2: SNHLY, FYNNEI. Losses at the gene ends were 3 bases for V and 5 bases for J; bases not matched to a gene: 7. The CDR3 totals 15 residues. The CDR3 protein is CASSEDLDRGYGYTF. The CDR3 DNA follows: TGTGCCAGCAGTGAGGACTTAGACAGGGGGTATGGCTACACCTTC.

This chain joins TRBV30 and TRBJ2-1; 8 bases align to TRBD2. Germline values: CDR1 GTSNPN, CDR2 SVGIG (reference sequence). V lost 2 bases, J lost 0 bases, and 6 bases stayed unmatched. The CDR3 is 16 amino acids. The CDR3 reads CAWSNSGGSSYNEQFF. The DNA of the CDR3 is TGTGCCTGGAGTAACAGCGGGGGAAGCTCCTACAATGAGCAGTTCTTC.

The chain couples TRBV6-6 to TRBJ1-5; possible D gene TRBD1, 5 bases. Germline lookup yields CDR1 MNHNY and CDR2 SVGAGI (reference sequence). Trimming took off 5 bases at V and 5 bases at J, with 25 bases between the two ends. The CDR3 length is 18 residues. Written as DNA, the CDR3 is TGTGCCAGCAGTCCCAGGTGGCAGGGTTCCGCCCGAGATCAGCCCCAGCATTTT. Its protein product is CASSPRWQGSARDQPQHF.

The chain joins TRBV7-2 to TRBJ2-3, with 14 nucleotides matching TRBD2. Germline V CDR1 and CDR2: SGHTA, FQGNSA. J lost 4 bases, V lost 5 bases, and 5 bases had no gene match. The CDR3 covers 16 residues. In nucleotides, the CDR3 is TGTGCCAGCAGCCCAGGACTAGCGGGAGGTGCAGATACGCAGTATTTT. Encoded protein: CASSPGLAGGADTQYF.

The chain has TRBV6-5 and TRBJ1-2; D may be TRBD1 (6 bases). Germline-derived CDR1 and CDR2 are MNHEY and SVGAGI. The CDR3 totals 14 residues. The ends were cut back, 9 bases at V and 1 base at J, with 15 bases in the middle. The CDR3 region is CARGQSPINYGYTF. Written as DNA, the CDR3 is TGTGCCAGAGGACAGAGTCCGATTAACTATGGCTACACCTTC.

V is TRBV15 and J is TRBJ2-1, with 15 bases that match TRBD2. From germline, CDR1 is LNHNV and CDR2 YYDKDF (reference sequence). The CDR3 is 18 residues long. The V segment lost 0 bases and the J segment 8 bases; nucleotides outside the gene matches: 8. The CDR3 bases are TGTGCCACCAGCAGAGAATTCGGACTAGCGGGAGGGGTATATGAGCAGTTCTTC. Its protein is CATSREFGLAGGVYEQFF.

The rearrangement links TRBV9 to TRBJ1-2, with D unresolved. V was clipped by 1 base and J by 10 bases, with 17 bases between them. The CDR3 is 14 amino acids. Germline CDR1 is SGDLS and CDR2 is YYNGEE. In DNA form, the CDR3 reads TGTGCCAGCAGCGTATCGTCTGGGATGGGTTCCTACACCTTC. Its protein is CASSVSSGMGSYTF.

The rearrangement joins TRBV19 to TRBJ1-6; D gene uncertain. V was cut by 3 bases and J by 5 bases, with 14 bases left in between. CDR3 length: 16 amino acids. Germline CDR1 reads LNHDA; CDR2 reads SQIVND (reference sequence). CDR3 DNA sequence: TGTGCCAGTAGTATGGCAAGTCGGGCAGATAATTCACCCCTCCACTTT. This translates into CASSMASRADNSPLHF.

This chain links TRBV19 with TRBJ2-7; 9 nucleotides match TRBD1. V lost 4 bases, J lost 1 base, and 11 bases stayed unmatched. The length of the CDR3 is 17 residues. Germline V CDR1 and CDR2: LNHDA, SQIVND (reference sequence). Written as DNA, the CDR3 is TGTGCCAGTAGTAGTTCGTGGGACAGGGACGGATCCTACGAGCAGTACTTC. This sequence encodes CASSSSWDRDGSYEQYF.

The table lists this clone with a count of one. The chain combines TRBV29-1 with TRBJ2-1, with unresolved D. The V gene lost 2 bases and the J gene lost 3 bases, with 17 bases spanning the gap. This CDR3 spans 16 amino acids. Germline CDR1 SQVTM, CDR2 ANQGSEA. The CDR3 loop reads CSVEFFSAAVYNEQFF. The CDR3 region has the DNA TGCAGCGTTGAATTTTTCTCCGCAGCCGTCTACAATGAGCAGTTCTTC.

The V and J genes are TRBV5-3 and TRBJ2-1, with a weak D call TRBD1 (6 bases). TRBV5-3 is an open reading frame whose function is uncertain. CDR3 length: 14 residues. Trimming removed 4 bases from V and 8 bases from J, with 16 bases in between. The CDR3 DNA sequence: TGTGCCAGAAGCCCCGGGACAAAGGATTATGAGCAGTTCTTC. It yields the protein CARSPGTKDYEQFF.

The chain recombines TRBV29-1 with TRBJ2-2; 8 positions agree with TRBD2. There are 14 residues in the CDR3. Germline CDR1 and CDR2: SQVTM and ANQGSEA. Trimming took 6 bases from V and 0 from J; bases not matched to a gene: 3. The CDR3 coding sequence is TGCAGCGTCGTAGCGGGGTCGAACACCGGGGAGCTGTTTTTT. Translated, it gives CSVVAGSNTGELFF.

This clone was seen ten or more times. The rearrangement uses TRBV6-5 and TRBJ1-2, with D possibly matching TRBD1 (5 bases). The CDR3 sequence is 13 residues long. The V and J ends lost 5 bases and 2 bases respectively, with 9 bases between them. Germline CDR1 and CDR2: MNHEY and SVGAGI. Written as DNA, the CDR3 is TGTGCCAGCAGTCCGACAGTGAACTATGGCTACACCTTC. Translation gives CASSPTVNYGYTF.

The chain carries TRBV6-4 and TRBJ1-1; D is unclear. Trimming stripped 3 bases from V and 0 bases from J, with 5 bases between. Per the germline V gene, CDR1 is MRHNA and CDR2 is SNTAGT. CDR3 size: 13 residues. In nucleotides, the CDR3 is TGTGCCAGCAGTGAGGAAGTGAACACTGAAGCTTTCTTT. Translating gives CASSEEVNTEAFF.

CDR3 sequence (DNA): TGTGCCAGCATCCCGGGGACAGCAACGGTAGCCCTCCACTTT. Translating it yields CASIPGTATVALHF. This chain joins TRBV28 and TRBJ1-6; 7 bases are shared with TRBD1. This CDR3 has 14 residues. Germline V gene data show CDR1 as MDHEN and CDR2 as SYDVKM. V was clipped by 7 bases and J by 14 bases; unmatched bases: 14. Full variable domain (rest looked up from reference TRBV28 and TRBJ1-6): DVKVTQSSRYLVKRTGEKVFLECVQDMDHENMFWYRQDPGLGLRLIYFSYDVKMKEKGDIPEGYSVSREKKERFSLILESASTNQTSMYLCASIPGTATVALHFGNGTRLTVT.

The chain links TRBV29-1 to TRBJ2-5; no firm D call. CDR3 length: 11 residues. With 6 bases removed from V and 9 bases from J, the gap between germline ends came to 14 bases. The germline gives CDR1 SQVTM, CDR2 ANQGSEA. CDR3 DNA: TGCAGCGTGATATCGAGACGGGCCCAGTACTTC. It codes for CSVISRRAQYF.

The chain couples TRBV19 to TRBJ1-2, with D possibly being TRBD1 (6 bases). V lost 1 base to trimming and J lost 3 bases, with 15 bases between them. The CDR3 has 16 residues. In germline, CDR1 is LNHDA, CDR2 SQIVND (reference sequence). The DNA of the CDR3 is TGTGCCAGTAGTATAGTTGGGCCTCCAGGGGACTATGGCTACACCTTC. This sequence encodes CASSIVGPPGDYGYTF.

For the CDR3, the DNA is TGTGCCAGTAGTGCTACCAGGACTAGCGGGAGCACCGCGGCGAACACCGGGGAGCTGTTTTTT. This sequence encodes CASSATRTSGSTAANTGELFF. The chain links TRBV19 to TRBJ2-2, with 13 bases identical to TRBD2. V shed 5 bases, J shed 0 bases, and the junction held 15 bases outside the gene matches. The V gene's germline CDR1 is LNHDA and CDR2 SQIVND (reference sequence). This CDR3 is built from 21 residues.

This clone was observed at least ten times. The J gene is TRBJ1-2, the V gene TRBV7-8; D may be TRBD1 (6 bases). The CDR3 spans 14 residues. Per the germline V gene, CDR1 is SGHVS and CDR2 is FQNEAQ. Deletions cut 2 bases from V and 4 bases from J, with 11 bases between. This chain's CDR3 is CASSLREGGYGYTF. In DNA, the CDR3 is TGTGCCAGCAGCTTACGGGAAGGGGGCTATGGCTACACCTTC.

CDR3 sequence: CASSPDTGNVQPQHF. CDR3 sequence (DNA): TGTGCCAGCAGTCCCGATACAGGGAATGTGCAGCCCCAGCATTTT. V is TRBV27 and J is TRBJ1-5, with D possibly being TRBD1 (6 bases). The CDR3 length is 15 residues. Germline V gene sequence: CDR1 MNHEY, CDR2 SMNVEV (reference sequence). The V end lost 5 bases, the J end lost 7 bases, and 18 bases lay between the germline ends.

The chain couples TRBV25-1 to TRBJ1-1, with 7 bases matching TRBD1. The V gene's germline CDR1 is MGHDK and CDR2 SYGVNS. The CDR3 covers 14 residues. With 5 bases clipped from V and 1 base from J, the junction kept 4 bases outside the gene matches. CDR3 in DNA: TGTGCCAGCAGTTTATGGGACAGGAACACTGAAGCTTTCTTT. It translates to CASSLWDRNTEAFF.